Each of the 10 T cell receptor beta chains below was sequenced from the same sample in a study of regulatory T cells in long-lasting Graves disease. Researchers made TCR beta libraries by using iRepertoire HTBI primers and running Arm-PCR on CDR3 regions. TCRdb analysed the multiplex PCR reads with MiXCR anew, one entry per CDR3 protein. This sample has 350,000 to 450,000 distinct CDR3 sequences, with 20% to 25% found just once. Time point here: persistent/refractory GD, antithyroid drugs over 5 years with positive TRAb. RNA extracted from PBMCs served as the sequencing template. Sample: peripheral blood mononuclear cells (PBMCs), taken when the disease was refractory, from a patient treated with antithyroid drugs. The receptors shown here come from a middle-aged woman with Graves disease.

The rearrangement links TRBV7-8 to TRBJ2-1, with D maybe TRBD1 (6 bases). This CDR3 contains 15 residues. Germline V CDR1 and CDR2: SGHVS, FQNEAQ. Trimming removed 5 bases from V and 5 bases from J, with 16 bases in between. The CDR3 sequence: CASSGRTVLDNEQFF. CDR3 sequence (DNA): TGTGCCAGCAGCGGTCGGACAGTTTTGGACAATGAGCAGTTCTTC.

The sample holds a few counts of this clonotype. This chain links TRBV15 with TRBJ1-1; TRBD1 is a possible D gene (6 bases). The germline V and J ends were trimmed by 5 bases and 10 bases, with 23 bases remaining between them. The germline V gene encodes CDR1 LNHNV and CDR2 YYDKDF (reference sequence). The CDR3 covers 15 residues. CDR3 protein: CATSPRNYLTGGAFF. The DNA for the CDR3 is TGTGCCACCAGCCCAAGGAATTACCTGACAGGAGGAGCTTTCTTT.

This clonotype came up a few times. The V call is TRBV20-1, the J call TRBJ1-2, with D maybe TRBD1 (6 bases). Germline loops: CDR1 DFQATT, CDR2 SNEGSKA (reference sequence). This CDR3 contains 12 residues. V lost 2 bases to trimming and J lost 4 bases, with 8 bases between them. The CDR3 nucleotides read TGCAGTGCTAGAAGAGGGGGCTATGGCTACACCTTC. Translated: CSARRGGYGYTF.

A few counts support this clonotype. The chain recombines TRBV3-1 with TRBJ1-2; weak D call: TRBD1 (5 bases). The V gene lost 1 base and the J gene lost 0 bases, with 12 bases spanning the gap. The germline CDR1 and CDR2 sequences are LGHDT and YNNKEL (reference sequence). The CDR3 runs 16 residues. CDR3 nucleotides: TGTGCCAGCAGCCAAGTGGCGGCAGGGTCTAACTATGGCTACACCTTC. This sequence encodes CASSQVAAGSNYGYTF.

This clonotype was counted a few times. The chain has TRBV6-2 or TRBV6-3 and TRBJ2-7, with D perhaps TRBD1 or TRBD2 (8 bases each). V dropped 4 bases and J dropped 5 bases, with 30 bases sitting between them. The CDR3 extends over 19 amino acids. Germline values: CDR1 MNHEY, CDR2 SVGEGT. Here the CDR3 DNA reads TGTGCCAGCAGTTTTCTCACAGATCCAGGGGGCGGGAGGAGGGACGAGCAGTACTTC. Translated: CASSFLTDPGGGRRDEQYF.

The V call is TRBV20-1, the J call TRBJ2-1; 10 nucleotides match TRBD2. The V segment lost 2 bases and the J segment 5 bases; nucleotides outside the gene matches: 3. The V gene's germline CDR1 is DFQATT and CDR2 SNEGSKA (reference sequence). The CDR3 is made up of 14 amino acids. In DNA form, the CDR3 reads TGCAGTGCTAGATGGACTAGCGGAAACAATGAGCAGTTCTTC. As protein: CSARWTSGNNEQFF.

The sample holds a few counts of this clonotype. The chain links TRBV20-1 to TRBJ2-5; 14 nucleotides agree with TRBD2. The CDR3 consists of 16 residues. The germline CDR1 and CDR2 sequences are DFQATT and SNEGSKA (reference sequence). V gave up 4 bases and J gave up 4 bases; unmatched junction bases: 8. CDR3 DNA sequence: TGCAGTGCTAAAAGACTAGCGGGAGGGCCCTCAGAGACCCAGTACTTC. Its translation is CSAKRLAGGPSETQYF.

This clonotype was picked up a small number of times. This clone may be a read error of a much larger clone one base away. The CDR3 region has the DNA TGTGCCAGCAGCCGGACAGGGGGCGGCAATCAGCCCCAGCATTTT. This gives the protein CASSRTGGGNQPQHF. The V call is TRBV27, the J call TRBJ1-5, with 11 bases fitting TRBD1. The CDR3 length is 15 residues. V was pared by 6 bases and J by 2 bases, with 3 bases of the junction left unmatched. Germline-derived CDR1 and CDR2 are MNHEY and SMNVEV (reference sequence).

The sample holds a few counts of this clonotype. CDR3 sequence (DNA): TGTGCCAGCTCACCACCGGGACAGGGGGCCAATCAGCCCCAGCATTTT. It specifies CASSPPGQGANQPQHF. The chain links TRBV18 to TRBJ1-5; 12 bases match TRBD1. Germline CDR1 and CDR2: KGHSH and LQKENI. This CDR3 has 16 amino acids. The V and J ends lost 0 bases and 3 bases, in that order; junction bases with no gene match: 0.

This clonotype was seen at least ten times. V is TRBV28 and J is TRBJ2-6; D tentatively reads TRBD1 or TRBD2 (6 bases each). Germline loops: CDR1 MDHEN, CDR2 SYDVKM. The CDR3 runs to 14 residues. Trimming shortened V by 8 bases and J by 2 bases, and 10 bases separated the two germline ends. The DNA for the CDR3 is TGTGCCAGCCGGGGGCGGACTGGGGCCAACGTCCTGACTTTC. This codes for CASRGRTGANVLTF.